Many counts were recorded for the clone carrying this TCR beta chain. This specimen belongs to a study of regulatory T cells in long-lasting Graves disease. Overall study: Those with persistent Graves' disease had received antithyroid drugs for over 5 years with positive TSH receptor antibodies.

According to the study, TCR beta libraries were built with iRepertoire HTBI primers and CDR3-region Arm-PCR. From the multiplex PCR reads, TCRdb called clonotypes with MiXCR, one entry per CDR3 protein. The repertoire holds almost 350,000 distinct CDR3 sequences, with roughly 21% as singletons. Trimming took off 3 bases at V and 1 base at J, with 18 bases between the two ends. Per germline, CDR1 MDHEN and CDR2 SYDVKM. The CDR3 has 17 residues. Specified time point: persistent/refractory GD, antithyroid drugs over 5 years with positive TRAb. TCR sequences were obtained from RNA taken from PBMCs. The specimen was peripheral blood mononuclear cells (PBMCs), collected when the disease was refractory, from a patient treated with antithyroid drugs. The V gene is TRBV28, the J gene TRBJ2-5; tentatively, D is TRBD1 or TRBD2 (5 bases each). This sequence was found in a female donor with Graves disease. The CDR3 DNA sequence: TGTGCCAGCAGTTTTATCGCCGGGGCAGGGCCCCAAGAGACCCAGTACTTC. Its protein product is CASSFIAGAGPQETQYF.